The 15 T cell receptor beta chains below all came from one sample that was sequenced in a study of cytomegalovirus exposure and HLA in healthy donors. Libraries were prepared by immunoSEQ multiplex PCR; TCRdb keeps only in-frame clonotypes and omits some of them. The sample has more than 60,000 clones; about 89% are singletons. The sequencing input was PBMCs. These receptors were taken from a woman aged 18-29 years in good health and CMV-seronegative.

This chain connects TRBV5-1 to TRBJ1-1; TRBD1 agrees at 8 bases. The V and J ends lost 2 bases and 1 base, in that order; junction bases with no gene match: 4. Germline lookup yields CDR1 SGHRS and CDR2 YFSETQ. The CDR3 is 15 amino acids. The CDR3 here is CASSLGQGTNTEAFF. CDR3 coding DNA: TGCGCCAGCAGCTTAGGACAGGGTACGAACACTGAAGCTTTCTTT. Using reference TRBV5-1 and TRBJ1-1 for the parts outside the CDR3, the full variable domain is KAGVTQTPRYLIKTRGQQVTLSCSPISGHRSVSWYQQTPGQGLQFLFEYFSETQRNKGNFPGRFSGRQFSNSRSEMNVSTLELGDSALYLCASSLGQGTNTEAFFGQGTRLTVV.

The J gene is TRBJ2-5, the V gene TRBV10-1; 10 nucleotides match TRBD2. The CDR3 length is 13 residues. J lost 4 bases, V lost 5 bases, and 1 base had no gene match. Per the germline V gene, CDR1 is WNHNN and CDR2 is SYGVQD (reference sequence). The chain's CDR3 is CASSSSGRETQYF. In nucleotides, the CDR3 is TGCGCCAGCAGTTCTAGCGGGAGAGAGACCCAGTACTTC.

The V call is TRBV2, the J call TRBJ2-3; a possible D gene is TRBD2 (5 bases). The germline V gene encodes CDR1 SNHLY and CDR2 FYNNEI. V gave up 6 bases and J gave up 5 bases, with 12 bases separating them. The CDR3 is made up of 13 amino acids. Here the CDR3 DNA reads TGTGCCAGCAGAAGGGAGCGAGGAGATACGCAGTATTTT. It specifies CASRRERGDTQYF.

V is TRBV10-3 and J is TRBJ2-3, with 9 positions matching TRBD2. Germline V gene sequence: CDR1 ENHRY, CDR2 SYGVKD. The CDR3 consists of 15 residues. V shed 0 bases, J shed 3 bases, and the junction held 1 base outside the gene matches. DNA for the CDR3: TGTGCCATCAGTGAGTCGCTAGCGGGAACAGATACGCAGTATTTT. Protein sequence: CAISESLAGTDTQYF.

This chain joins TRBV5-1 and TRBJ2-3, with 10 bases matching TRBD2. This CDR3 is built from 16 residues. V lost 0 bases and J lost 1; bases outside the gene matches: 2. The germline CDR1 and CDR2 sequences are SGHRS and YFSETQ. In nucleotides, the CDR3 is TGCGCCAGCAGCTTGGCCCTAGCGGGGGGCACAGATACGCAGTATTTT. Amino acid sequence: CASSLALAGGTDTQYF.

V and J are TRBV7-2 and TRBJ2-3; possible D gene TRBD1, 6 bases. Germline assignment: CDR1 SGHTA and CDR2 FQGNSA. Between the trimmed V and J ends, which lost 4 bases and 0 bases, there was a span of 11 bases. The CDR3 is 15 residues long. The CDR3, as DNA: TGTGCCAGCAGCTCGACAGGAGCGAGCACAGATACGCAGTATTTT. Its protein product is CASSSTGASTDTQYF.

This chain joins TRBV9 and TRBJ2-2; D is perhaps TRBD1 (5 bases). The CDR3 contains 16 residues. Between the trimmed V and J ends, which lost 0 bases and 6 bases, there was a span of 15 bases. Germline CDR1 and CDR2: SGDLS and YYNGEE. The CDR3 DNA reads TGTGCCAGCAGCGTAGTTGGAAGCAGGGCTTCCGGGGAGCTGTTTTTT. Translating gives CASSVVGSRASGELFF.

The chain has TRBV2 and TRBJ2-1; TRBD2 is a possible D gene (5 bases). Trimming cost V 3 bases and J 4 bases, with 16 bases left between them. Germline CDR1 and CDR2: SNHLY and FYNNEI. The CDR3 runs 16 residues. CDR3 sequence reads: CASSETNGIQYNEQFF. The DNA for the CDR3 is TGTGCCAGCAGTGAGACCAACGGGATCCAATACAATGAGCAGTTCTTC.

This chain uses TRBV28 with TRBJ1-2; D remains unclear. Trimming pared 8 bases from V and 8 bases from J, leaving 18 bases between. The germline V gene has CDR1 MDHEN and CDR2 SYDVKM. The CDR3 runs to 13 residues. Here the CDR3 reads CASGGQRVRGYTF. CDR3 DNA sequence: TGTGCCAGCGGCGGGCAGAGAGTAAGAGGCTACACCTTC.

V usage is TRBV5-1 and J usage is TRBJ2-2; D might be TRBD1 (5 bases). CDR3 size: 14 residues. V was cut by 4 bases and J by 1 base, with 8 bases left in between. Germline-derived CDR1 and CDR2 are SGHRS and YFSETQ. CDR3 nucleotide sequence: TGCGCCAGCAGCCTTGACAGGAACACCGGGGAGCTGTTTTTT. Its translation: CASSLDRNTGELFF.

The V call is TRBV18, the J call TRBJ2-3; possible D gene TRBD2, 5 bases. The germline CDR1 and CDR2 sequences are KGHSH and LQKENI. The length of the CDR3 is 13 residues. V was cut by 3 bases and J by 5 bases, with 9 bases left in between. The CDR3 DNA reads TGTGCCAGCTCACCTGGACTGGGAGATACGCAGTATTTT. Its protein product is CASSPGLGDTQYF.

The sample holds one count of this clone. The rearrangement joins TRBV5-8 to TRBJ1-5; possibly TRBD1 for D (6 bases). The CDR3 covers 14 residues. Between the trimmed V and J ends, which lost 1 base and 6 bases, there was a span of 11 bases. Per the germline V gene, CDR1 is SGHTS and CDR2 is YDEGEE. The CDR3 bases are TGTGCCAGCAGCTTGTTGGCAGGGGCTCAGCCCCAGCATTTT. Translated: CASSLLAGAQPQHF.

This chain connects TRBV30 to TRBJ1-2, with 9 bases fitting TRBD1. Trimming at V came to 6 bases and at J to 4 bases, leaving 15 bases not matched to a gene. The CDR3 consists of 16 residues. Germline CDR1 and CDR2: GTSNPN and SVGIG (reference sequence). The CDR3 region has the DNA TGTGCCTGCGTTAGGACAGGGGCTCCGCTGGGCTATGGCTACACCTTC. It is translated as CACVRTGAPLGYGYTF.

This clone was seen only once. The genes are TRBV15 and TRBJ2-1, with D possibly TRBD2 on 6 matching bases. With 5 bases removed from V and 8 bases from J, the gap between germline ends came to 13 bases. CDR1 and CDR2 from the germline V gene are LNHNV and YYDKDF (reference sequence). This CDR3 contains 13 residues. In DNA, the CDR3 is TGTGCCACCAGCGTCGGGAGCACCTATGAGCAGTTCTTC. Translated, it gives CATSVGSTYEQFF.

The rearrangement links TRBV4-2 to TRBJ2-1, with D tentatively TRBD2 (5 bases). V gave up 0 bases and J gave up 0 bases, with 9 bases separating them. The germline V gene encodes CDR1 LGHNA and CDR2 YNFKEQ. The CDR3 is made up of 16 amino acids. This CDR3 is CASSQDGVGSYNEQFF. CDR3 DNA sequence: TGTGCCAGCAGCCAAGACGGGGTAGGCTCCTACAATGAGCAGTTCTTC.